These 17 T cell receptor beta chains came from one sample sequenced in a study of blood T cell repertoires in COVID-19 (TCRdb year 2020). The library relied on the immunoSEQ multiplex PCR assay. TCRdb's version of the immuneACCESS table is confined to in-frame rearrangements and falls short of the full clone set. An unresolved V gene accounts for under half of the shortfall where checked; the remainder is of unknown origin. This sample comprises roughly 45,000 clones, approximately 86% of them detected only once. The top ten constitute about 16% of the sample. The sample was peripheral blood. Source of these receptors: a man in his sixties with active COVID-19.

V gene TRBV10-3 combines with J gene TRBJ2-2, with 11 bases lining up with TRBD2. The germline CDR1 and CDR2 sequences are ENHRY and SYGVKD. This CDR3 has 17 residues. V was clipped by 6 bases and J by 5 bases; unmatched bases: 11. CDR3 loop: CAIRTNSGGADTGELFF. In DNA, the CDR3 is TGTGCCATCAGAACCAATAGCGGGGGGGCCGATACCGGGGAGCTGTTTTTT.

V gene TRBV2 combines with J gene TRBJ1-6; perhaps TRBD1 as D (5 bases). The CDR3 has 12 residues. Germline lookup yields CDR1 SNHLY and CDR2 FYNNEI. V lost 7 bases and J lost 8, with 9 bases in between. This CDR3 is CASTRGDSPLHF. The CDR3 DNA reads TGTGCCAGCACTCGGGGGGATTCACCCCTCCACTTT.

The rearrangement uses TRBV18 and TRBJ1-1, with 8 bases identical to TRBD1. The V gene's germline CDR1 is KGHSH and CDR2 LQKENI. CDR3 length: 12 residues. Unmatched junction bases numbered 6, after V lost 5 bases and J lost 10 bases. The CDR3: CASSYQGAGAFF. The CDR3 region has the DNA TGTGCCAGCTCATATCAGGGGGCAGGAGCTTTCTTT. The whole variable domain, filled in from reference TRBV18 and TRBJ1-1, reads NAGVMQNPRHLVRRRGQEARLRCSPMKGHSHVYWYRQLPEEGLKFMVYLQKENIIDESGMPKERFSAEFPKEGPSILRIQQVVRGDSAAYFCASSYQGAGAFFGQGTRLTVV.

This clone has just one count. The germline gene is not matched at one end of the junction; a read error may be the cause. The chain is built from TRBV19 and TRBJ2-3; 11 bases fit TRBD2. This CDR3 spans 12 amino acids. Germline CDR1 and CDR2: LNHDA and SQIVND (reference sequence). CDR3 bases: TGTGCCAGTAGTCCCCAGGGACTAGCGGAGTCATTT. It yields the protein CASSPQGLAESF. Looking up the rest from reference TRBV19 and TRBJ2-3 gives the full variable domain: DGGITQSPKYLFRKEGQNVTLSCEQNLNHDAMYWYRQDPGQGLRLIYYSQIVNDFQKGDIAEGYSVSREKKESFPLTVTSAQKNPTAFYLCASSPQGLAESFGPGTRLTVL.

In DNA, the CDR3 is TGTGCCAGCTCACCCCTCGAGACTAGCGGGAGACCGTTCTTC. Translated, it gives CASSPLETSGRPFF. The genes are TRBV18 and TRBJ2-1; 12 nucleotides agree with TRBD2. CDR1 and CDR2 from the germline V gene are KGHSH and LQKENI. Unmatched junction bases numbered 9, after V lost 3 bases and J lost 15 bases. This CDR3 has 14 residues.

The V gene is TRBV20-1, the J gene TRBJ2-5; D might be TRBD2 (5 bases). V was trimmed by 3 bases and J by 2 bases, leaving 7 bases between them. This CDR3 has 12 residues. CDR1 and CDR2 from the germline V gene are DFQATT and SNEGSKA (reference sequence). CDR3: CSASAGQETQYF. In DNA, the CDR3 is TGCAGTGCTAGTGCGGGTCAAGAGACCCAGTACTTC.

The chain joins TRBV4-2 to TRBJ2-3; no reliable D call. Germline assignment: CDR1 LGHNA and CDR2 YNFKEQ. This CDR3 has 13 amino acids. V lost 1 base and J lost 4, with 6 bases in between. The CDR3 DNA follows: TGTGCCAGCAGCCAAGGGCTGCCAGATACGCAGTATTTT. It translates to CASSQGLPDTQYF.

This clone has a single count. The chain employs TRBV5-4 and TRBJ1-6; possibly TRBD1 for D (5 bases). Trimming stripped 0 bases from V and 7 bases from J, with 11 bases between. The CDR3 is 15 residues long. Germline-derived CDR1 and CDR2 are SGHNT and YYREEE (reference sequence). The CDR3 bases are TGTGCCAGCAGCTTGGGACAGTTGAACAATTCACCCCTCCACTTT. Translated: CASSLGQLNNSPLHF.

This chain joins TRBV5-1 and TRBJ2-3, with 13 bases fitting TRBD2. V shed 4 bases and J 1 base; nucleotides not matched to a gene: 9. Germline lookup yields CDR1 SGHRS and CDR2 YFSETQ. The CDR3 length is 18 residues. CDR3 region: CASSMGRTSGGRTDTQYF. The CDR3 DNA reads TGCGCCAGCAGCATGGGGCGGACTAGCGGGGGCCGCACAGATACGCAGTATTTT.

This clone was found a few times. CDR3 loop: CASSETLTGNTIYF. DNA for the CDR3: TGTGCCAGTAGTGAAACATTGACTGGAAACACCATATATTTT. V usage is TRBV19 and J usage is TRBJ1-3, with D uncertain. CDR1 LNHDA and CDR2 SQIVND come from the germline V gene (reference sequence). Trimming removed 5 bases at V and 2 bases at J, with 10 bases between. CDR3 length equals 14 residues.

V is TRBV5-4 and J is TRBJ2-2; a possible D gene is TRBD2 (6 bases). The V end was cut by 4 bases, the J end by 4 bases, with 14 bases between. This CDR3 region has 15 residues. Per the germline V gene, CDR1 is SGHNT and CDR2 is YYREEE (reference sequence). CDR3 sequence: CASSKRAGITGELFF. The CDR3, as DNA: TGTGCCAGCAGCAAGCGGGCGGGAATCACCGGGGAGCTGTTTTTT.

This chain uses TRBV7-2 with TRBJ1-1; 7 positions match TRBD1. This CDR3 has 14 amino acids. The germline gives CDR1 SGHTA, CDR2 FQGNSA. V lost 6 bases to trimming and J lost 3 bases; unmatched junction nucleotides: 7. The CDR3 nucleotides read TGTGCCAGCAGGGGGCGGACAGGCGACACTGAAGCTTTCTTT. The encoded protein is CASRGRTGDTEAFF. The whole variable domain, filled in from reference TRBV7-2 and TRBJ1-1, reads GAGVSQSPSNKVTEKGKDVELRCDPISGHTALYWYRQSLGQGLEFLIYFQGNSAPDKSGLPSDRFSAERTGGSVSTLTIQRTQQEDSAVYLCASRGRTGDTEAFFGQGTRLTVV.

This clone has only a few counts. The rearrangement uses TRBV2 and TRBJ1-6; D call uncertain. Germline V gene data show CDR1 as SNHLY and CDR2 as FYNNEI. The CDR3 has 12 amino acids. V gave up 6 bases and J gave up 10 bases, with 10 bases separating them. CDR3 sequence reads: CASRPEESPLHF. CDR3 nucleotides: TGTGCCAGCAGGCCCGAAGAGTCACCCCTCCACTTT.

This chain joins TRBV15 and TRBJ2-1; 8 bases fit TRBD2. This CDR3 region has 16 residues. Germline V CDR1 and CDR2: LNHNV, YYDKDF (reference sequence). V shed 0 bases, J shed 3 bases, and the junction held 4 bases outside the gene matches. The DNA of the CDR3 is TGTGCCACCAGCAGAGATATGGGACTAGTCTACAATGAGCAGTTCTTC. Protein sequence: CATSRDMGLVYNEQFF.

The chain employs TRBV28 and TRBJ2-5; D call uncertain. Germline V lookup: CDR1 MDHEN, CDR2 SYDVKM. The V end lost 8 bases, the J end lost 0 bases, and 10 bases lay between the germline ends. The CDR3 length is 13 residues. In DNA, the CDR3 is TGTGCCAGCGAGCCCCTGTACCAAGAGACCCAGTACTTC. As protein: CASEPLYQETQYF. The entire variable domain, with the rest obtained from reference TRBV28 and TRBJ2-5, is as follows: DVKVTQSSRYLVKRTGEKVFLECVQDMDHENMFWYRQDPGLGLRLIYFSYDVKMKEKGDIPEGYSVSREKKERFSLILESASTNQTSMYLCASEPLYQETQYFGPGTRLLVL.

The chain carries TRBV27 and TRBJ2-2, with D uncertain. The CDR3 consists of 13 residues. Between the trimmed V and J ends, which lost 5 bases and 1 base, there was a span of 5 bases. Germline V gene data show CDR1 as MNHEY and CDR2 as SMNVEV (reference sequence). The CDR3 DNA is TGTGCCAGCAGTCCACAGAACACCGGGGAGCTGTTTTTT. Protein product: CASSPQNTGELFF.

This rearrangement joins TRBV5-5 to TRBJ1-3, with unresolved D. Germline CDR1 reads SGHKS; CDR2 reads YYEKEE (reference sequence). Trimming cost V 4 bases and J 2 bases, with 16 bases left between them. This CDR3 comprises 16 residues. The CDR3 region is CASSKDLSRAGNTIYF. As DNA, the CDR3 is TGTGCCAGCAGCAAGGACTTATCTAGGGCTGGAAACACCATATATTTT.